This T cell receptor beta chain was captured by sequencing in a study of blood T cell repertoires in COVID-19. Study summary: Acute-phase and convalescent COVID-19 samples originated in the United States, Italy and Spain. In each case, the material was cDNA or gDNA derived from T cells, B-cell-depleted T cells, or PBMCs.

This clone has a single count. Authors' data handling: Reference gene primer amplification gave nucleated cell count estimates. The protocol was immunoSEQ multiplex PCR, while the TCRdb copy is restricted to in-frame clones and leaves out a portion. V and J calls and clone size are as listed in that table; D and trimming were resolved from the DNA. This sample yields about 75,000 clones, of which around 90% are seen a single time; about 21% belongs to the top ten. The ends were cut back, 4 bases at V and 8 bases at J, with 18 bases in the middle. CDR3 length equals 15 residues. Germline CDR1 ENHRY, CDR2 SYGVKD.

The V and J genes are TRBV10-3 and TRBJ2-1, with D maybe TRBD2 (5 bases). The TCR comes from a human donor in a cohort sampled during active COVID-19. Sequencing was done on a sample of peripheral blood. The DNA for the CDR3 is TGTGCCATCAGTGGGCTTACTGGAGAGGGTGATGAGCAGTTCTTC. Translating gives CAISGLTGEGDEQFF.